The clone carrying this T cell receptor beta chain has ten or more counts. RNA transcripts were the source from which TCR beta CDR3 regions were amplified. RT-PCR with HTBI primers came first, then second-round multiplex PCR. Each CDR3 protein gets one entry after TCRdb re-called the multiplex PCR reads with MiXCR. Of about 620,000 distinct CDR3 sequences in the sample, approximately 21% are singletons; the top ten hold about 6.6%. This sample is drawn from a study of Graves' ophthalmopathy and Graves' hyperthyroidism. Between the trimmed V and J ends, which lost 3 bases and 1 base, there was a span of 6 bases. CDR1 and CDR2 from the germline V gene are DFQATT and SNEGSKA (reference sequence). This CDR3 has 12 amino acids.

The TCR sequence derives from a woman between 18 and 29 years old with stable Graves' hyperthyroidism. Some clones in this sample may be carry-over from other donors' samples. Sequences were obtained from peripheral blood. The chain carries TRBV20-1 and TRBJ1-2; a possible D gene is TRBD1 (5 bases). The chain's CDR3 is CSASQGNYGYTF. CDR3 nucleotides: TGCAGTGCTAGCCAGGGTAACTATGGCTACACCTTC.